The rows below give T cell receptor beta chains drawn from one sample of a study of Tregs in tolerant kidney transplant recipients. Profiled with immunoSEQ multiplex PCR; TCRdb holds only in-frame clones, not every one. Of about 240,000 clones listed, approximately 83% were seen once; the top ten hold around 0.6%. The source material was CD4+ T cells from blood. These receptors all stem from a human donor in good health. The CDR3 runs from the conserved cysteine through the conserved F or W. The D gene is left open where the match is weak. The size of a clone is reported for some rows only, either as once, few or many, or as a class for expanded clones.

cdr3_aa cdr3_nt j_call clone_size d_call v_call
CASSIEWGTDTQYF TGTGCCAGCAGTATCGAATGGGGCACAGATACGCAGTATTTT TRBJ2-3 - - TRBV6-1
CASSLVPGSNTGELFF TGCGCCAGCAGCTTGGTTCCGGGTTCGAACACCGGGGAGCTGTTTTTT TRBJ2-2 - - TRBV5-1
CASMEGAGRTEAFF TGTGCCAGCATGGAGGGCGCAGGACGGACTGAAGCTTTCTTT TRBJ1-1 once - TRBV16
CASSLSRLWKDGYTF TGTGCCAGCAGCTTATCCAGGTTATGGAAAGATGGCTACACCTTC TRBJ1-2 - - TRBV7-9
CSVDWVGKNTEAFF TGCAGCGTTGATTGGGTTGGCAAGAACACTGAAGCTTTCTTT TRBJ1-1 - - TRBV29-1
CASSPPTPGTQYF TGCGCCAGCAGCCCGCCGACACCGGGTACGCAGTATTTT TRBJ2-3 - - TRBV5-1
CASSRDGPYEQYF TGTGCCAGTAGTCGGGACGGACCCTACGAGCAGTACTTC TRBJ2-7 - - TRBV19
CAWGTRRETQYF TGTGCCTGGGGGACTAGGAGGGAGACCCAGTACTTC TRBJ2-5 few TRBD2 TRBV30
CASSGGGTNTGELFF TGTGCCAGCAGCGGGGGTGGGACGAACACCGGGGAGCTGTTTTTT TRBJ2-2 - - TRBV5-5
CASSQTSAGGELFF TGTGCCAGCAGCCAAACTAGCGCAGGCGGGGAGCTGTTTTTT TRBJ2-2 - TRBD2 TRBV5-5
CASSLFETGIYGYTF TGCGCCAGCAGCTTGTTCGAAACCGGCATCTATGGCTACACCTTC TRBJ1-2 - - TRBV5-1
CASSLDRRDRVNEQFF TGTGCCAGCAGCTTAGATCGGAGGGACAGGGTCAATGAGCAGTTCTTC TRBJ2-1 - TRBD1 TRBV11-3
CASSYTGVGETQYF TGTGCCAGCAGTTACACAGGGGTTGGGGAGACCCAGTACTTC TRBJ2-5 - TRBD1 TRBV7-9
CASSFGGQETQYF TGTGCCAGCAGTTTTGGGGGGCAAGAGACCCAGTACTTC TRBJ2-5 - - TRBV6-6
CASSRQPAGEQYF TGTGCCAGCAGCCGACAACCCGCTGGCGAGCAGTACTTC TRBJ2-7 - - TRBV5-5
CATATSGEQYF TGTGCCACGGCGACCTCGGGGGAGCAGTACTTC TRBJ2-7 few - TRBV28
CASRRETGGTEAFF TGTGCCAGCAGAAGGGAGACAGGGGGCACTGAAGCTTTCTTT TRBJ1-1 - TRBD1 TRBV7-9
CASSLRQVTYEQYF TGTGCCAGCAGCCTGAGACAGGTAACCTACGAGCAGTACTTC TRBJ2-7 few - TRBV7-2
CATAGAANEKLFF TGTGCCACCGCAGGGGCAGCTAATGAAAAACTGTTTTTT TRBJ1-4 - - TRBV19
CASSLVVPGQGPPLHF TGTGCCAGCAGCTTAGTCGTCCCGGGACAGGGCCCACCCCTCCACTTT TRBJ1-6 - TRBD1 TRBV7-8
CASSGGTGGADTQYF TGCGCCAGCAGCGGGGGGACAGGGGGCGCAGATACGCAGTATTTT TRBJ2-3 - TRBD1 TRBV5-1
CASSALTGGQETQYF TGTGCCAGCAGTGCCCTCACAGGGGGCCAAGAGACCCAGTACTTC TRBJ2-5 - TRBD1 TRBV2
CASSPTPGTDYNEQFF TGCGCCAGCAGCCCAACCCCAGGGACAGACTACAATGAGCAGTTCTTC TRBJ2-1 - TRBD1 TRBV5-1
CAWSGQGNQPQHF TGTGCCTGGAGTGGACAGGGGAATCAGCCCCAGCATTTT TRBJ1-5 few TRBD1 TRBV30
CASSVVDYGYTF TGTGCCAGCAGTGTAGTGGACTATGGCTACACCTTC TRBJ1-2 once - TRBV2
CASSSPPSYEQYF TGCGCCAGCAGCTCCCCACCTTCCTACGAGCAGTACTTC TRBJ2-7 - - TRBV5-1
CASRPDRGPGYEQYF TGTGCCAGCAGACCCGACAGGGGGCCCGGCTACGAGCAGTACTTC TRBJ2-7 - TRBD1 TRBV6-5
CSASSRTVDTQYF TGCAGCGCCTCTAGCCGTACCGTAGATACGCAGTATTTT TRBJ2-3 - - TRBV29-1
CASSLEGYEQYF TGCGCCAGCAGCTTGGAGGGGTACGAGCAGTACTTC TRBJ2-7 - - TRBV5-1
CASSEGEDIYSNQPQHF TGTGCCAGCAGTGAAGGAGAGGACATCTATAGCAATCAGCCCCAGCATTTT TRBJ1-5 - - TRBV6-1
CASSLVGNEQFF TGTGCCAGCAGCTTAGTTGGCAATGAGCAGTTCTTC TRBJ2-1 - - TRBV7-2
CASRRDRGRVAGYTF TGTGCCAGCAGACGGGACAGGGGGCGGGTGGCGGGCTACACCTTC TRBJ1-2 - TRBD1 TRBV2
CASKGQVLSSQYF TGTGCCAGCAAGGGACAGGTCCTTTCGTCCCAGTACTTC TRBJ2-5 - TRBD1 TRBV6-6
CATSRATGGNSNQPQHF TGTGCCACCAGCAGAGCGACAGGGGGCAATAGCAATCAGCCCCAGCATTTT TRBJ1-5 once TRBD1 TRBV15
CASSRQVSNSPLHF TGTGCCAGCAGCCGACAGGTATCTAATTCACCCCTCCACTTT TRBJ1-6 - - TRBV14
CASSELGRNQPQHF TGTGCCAGCAGTGAATTAGGACGCAATCAGCCCCAGCATTTT TRBJ1-5 few - TRBV6-1
CASSERWDGYTF TGTGCCAGCAGTGAAAGATGGGACGGCTACACCTTC TRBJ1-2 - - TRBV2
CAWSHRSGANVLTF TGTGCCTGGAGCCACCGTTCTGGGGCCAACGTCCTGACTTTC TRBJ2-6 - - TRBV30
CASSPRTSGSPPSGNEQFF TGTGCCAGCAGCCCCCGGACTAGCGGGAGCCCGCCTTCAGGGAATGAGCAGTTCTTC TRBJ2-1 - TRBD2 TRBV14
CASSPGQHATNEKLFF TGTGCCAGCAGCCCCGGACAGCATGCAACTAATGAAAAACTGTTTTTT TRBJ1-4 - - TRBV7-2
CASSPGQGASPLHF TGCGCCAGCAGCCCGGGACAGGGGGCTTCCCCCCTCCACTTT TRBJ1-6 - TRBD1 TRBV10-1
CASSSSGTGPLGLFF TGCGCCAGCAGCTCCTCCGGGACAGGGCCCCTCGGGTTGTTCTTC TRBJ2-1 - TRBD1 TRBV5-1
CSVAPSRIQETQYF TGCAGCGTGGCCCCGAGCAGGATCCAAGAGACCCAGTACTTC TRBJ2-5 - - TRBV29-1
CASSPGALRSYEQYF TGCGCCAGCAGCCCTGGAGCACTCCGCTCCTACGAGCAGTACTTC TRBJ2-7 - - TRBV5-1
CAIKAGKPGELFF TGTGCCATCAAAGCGGGGAAGCCCGGGGAGCTGTTTTTT TRBJ2-2 - TRBD2 TRBV10-3
CASSRGQARNEKLFF TGTGCCAGCAGCCGAGGACAGGCGAGAAATGAAAAACTGTTTTTT TRBJ1-4 - TRBD1 TRBV5-4
CASKPGGGNTIYF TGTGCCAGTAAGCCGGGTGGTGGAAACACCATATATTTT TRBJ1-3 - - TRBV6-5
CASSPGVEDTQYF TGTGCCAGCTCCCCGGGGGTGGAAGATACGCAGTATTTT TRBJ2-3 - - TRBV18